This TCR beta chain was profiled in a study of T cell responses to AZD1222 COVID-19 vaccine. Findings and caveats of the study: Clonal diversity may have been underestimated in mostly white British donors. Repertoires were obtained solely post-peak T cell response.

Method: immunoSEQ multiplex PCR; TCRdb's copy keeps in-frame clones and lacks some. The sample shows 150,000 or so clones, approximately 87% of them seen only once. With respect to this clone: What it recognizes is unknown. In the same sample, other DNA sequences code for this CDR3.

Germline V gene lookup returns CDR1 SGHNT and CDR2 YYREEE (reference sequence). CDR3 length equals 12 residues. Trimming pared 0 bases from V and 6 bases from J, leaving 6 bases between. Sequences were derived from peripheral blood, sampled on day 0 of MenACWY control vaccination. This receptor was taken from an adult in good health. The rearrangement uses TRBV5-4 and TRBJ1-2; D possibly corresponds to TRBD1 (5 bases). CDR3 DNA sequence: TGTGCCAGCAGCTTGGCAGGGAATGGCTACACCTTC. This gives the protein CASSLAGNGYTF.